This T cell receptor beta chain appears in the sequencing data of a study of T cell responses to AZD1222 COVID-19 vaccine. Per germline, CDR1 SGHTA and CDR2 FQGNSA. V lost 5 bases to trimming and J lost 4 bases, with 17 bases between them. The CDR3 totals 15 residues. Sequencing used immunoSEQ multiplex PCR; TCRdb keeps in-frame clones, though not all of them. The sample has 120,000 or so clones; about 89% are singletons. The chain links TRBV7-2 to TRBJ1-1, with D possibly TRBD1 on 6 matching bases. This receptor was obtained from an adult in good health. The sequencing here drew on peripheral blood, taken on day 0 of AZD1222 vaccination. The CDR3 region is CASSPLQGSGTEAFF. The CDR3 DNA reads TGTGCCAGCAGCCCGTTACAGGGATCGGGCACTGAAGCTTTCTTT.